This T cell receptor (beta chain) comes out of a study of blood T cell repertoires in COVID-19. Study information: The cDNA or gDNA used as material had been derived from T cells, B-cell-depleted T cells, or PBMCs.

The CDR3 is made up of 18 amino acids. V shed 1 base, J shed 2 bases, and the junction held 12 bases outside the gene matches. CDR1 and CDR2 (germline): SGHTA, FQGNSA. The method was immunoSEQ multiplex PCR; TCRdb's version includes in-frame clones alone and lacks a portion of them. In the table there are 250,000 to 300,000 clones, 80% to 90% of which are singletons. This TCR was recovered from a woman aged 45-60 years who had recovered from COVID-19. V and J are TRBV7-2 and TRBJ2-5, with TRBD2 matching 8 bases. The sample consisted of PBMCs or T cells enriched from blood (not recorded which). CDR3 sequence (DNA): TGTGCCAGCAGCTTAGAGCGGGAGACCCTCTCATTTCAAGAGACCCAGTACTTC. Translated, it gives CASSLERETLSFQETQYF.